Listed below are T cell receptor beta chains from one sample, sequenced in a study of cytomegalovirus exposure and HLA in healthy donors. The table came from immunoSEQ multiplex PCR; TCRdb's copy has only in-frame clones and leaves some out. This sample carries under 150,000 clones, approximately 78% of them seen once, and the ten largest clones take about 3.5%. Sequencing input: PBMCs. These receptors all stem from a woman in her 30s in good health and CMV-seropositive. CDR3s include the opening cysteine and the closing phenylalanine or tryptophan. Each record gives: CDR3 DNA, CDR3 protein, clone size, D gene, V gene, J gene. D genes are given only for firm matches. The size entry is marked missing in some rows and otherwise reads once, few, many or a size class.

DNA: TGTGCCAGCAGCGTAAATGGAGGCGGGGGCCAACCAAATACGCAGTATTTT
CDR3: CASSVNGGGGQPNTQYF
size: -
D: -
V: TRBV9
J: TRBJ2-3

DNA: TGTGCCAGCAGCTTAGATACAGGGACTGGAAACACCATATATTTT
CDR3: CASSLDTGTGNTIYF
size: -
D: -
V: TRBV7-9
J: TRBJ1-3

DNA: TGTGCCAGTAGTCCCACAGGGGCCGGTGGTGGGATTCAGTACTTC
CDR3: CASSPTGAGGGIQYF
size: -
D: TRBD1
V: TRBV19
J: TRBJ2-4

DNA: TGTGCCAGCAGTTACAGGGCGTCGGGGGAGCAGTACTTC
CDR3: CASSYRASGEQYF
size: once
D: -
V: TRBV6-5
J: TRBJ2-7

DNA: TGCGCCAGCAGCCAGAGACTAGCGGGGGGCCAAACCGGCTCCTACAATGAGCAGTTCTTC
CDR3: CASSQRLAGGQTGSYNEQFF
size: -
D: TRBD2
V: TRBV4-3
J: TRBJ2-1

DNA: TGTGCTAGTGGTTTGGTACTAGGGCTGGCGGGGGATACGCAGTATTTT
CDR3: CASGLVLGLAGDTQYF
size: once
D: -
V: TRBV12-5
J: TRBJ2-3

DNA: TGTGCCTGGAGCGCATGGACAGGGCCCTCTACGGATACGCAGTATTTT
CDR3: CAWSAWTGPSTDTQYF
size: -
D: TRBD1
V: TRBV30
J: TRBJ2-3

DNA: TGTGCCAAACTTCCGGGACAGAACTATGGCTACACCTTC
CDR3: CAKLPGQNYGYTF
size: -
D: TRBD1
V: TRBV28
J: TRBJ1-2

DNA: TGTGCCAGCAGTCTCCGGGGGGCAGGGCACCTGGGGGGGGCCAACGTCCTGACTTTC
CDR3: CASSLRGAGHLGGANVLTF
size: -
D: -
V: TRBV2
J: TRBJ2-6

DNA: TGTGCCAGCAGCGTTGATCGGGAAGAGGGGACCCAGTACTTC
CDR3: CASSVDREEGTQYF
size: -
D: -
V: TRBV9
J: TRBJ2-5

DNA: TGTGCCAGCAGTTTGGCCTCCGGGACAGGGGGCACAGTGCAGTACTTC
CDR3: CASSLASGTGGTVQYF
size: -
D: TRBD1
V: TRBV28
J: TRBJ2-5

DNA: TGTGCCAGCAGCGCCTTAACGGGGAGCACAGATACGCAGTATTTT
CDR3: CASSALTGSTDTQYF
size: -
D: -
V: TRBV9
J: TRBJ2-3

DNA: TGCGCCAGCAGCTTGACCAGCGGGGGGTACGAGCAGTACTTC
CDR3: CASSLTSGGYEQYF
size: -
D: TRBD2
V: TRBV5-1
J: TRBJ2-7

DNA: TGTGCCAGCAGCCCACGGGGACAGGGGGCTATTAATCAGCCCCAGCATTTT
CDR3: CASSPRGQGAINQPQHF
size: -
D: -
V: TRBV21-1
J: TRBJ1-5

DNA: TGCGCCAGCAGCCAAGATCGGAGGGTTGGAAACACCATATATTTT
CDR3: CASSQDRRVGNTIYF
size: -
D: -
V: TRBV4-1
J: TRBJ1-3

DNA: TGTGCCAGCAGCTTAGAAGGCTCCGGACAAACTTTTAATTCACCCCTCCACTTT
CDR3: CASSLEGSGQTFNSPLHF
size: -
D: -
V: TRBV11-2
J: TRBJ1-6

DNA: TGCGCCAGCAGCCAAGAAAGGGGAGCGGGGGCCGTCTACGAGCAGTACTTC
CDR3: CASSQERGAGAVYEQYF
size: -
D: TRBD2
V: TRBV4-1
J: TRBJ2-7